Listed here are 7 T cell receptor beta chains from one sample, sequenced in a study of T-cell reconstitution after alpha-beta-depleted transplantation in children. It was with unique molecular identifiers that the TCRbeta library was prepared. TCRdb processed the PCR reads anew with MiXCR; each CDR3 protein has one entry. The sample has hundreds of thousands of distinct CDR3 sequences; under 15% are singletons. The starting material was PBMCs, obtained before TCRalphabeta/CD19-depleted stem cell transplant. The receptor set was obtained from a girl aged 2-9 years with congenital amegakaryocytic thrombocytopenia, due to receive a stem cell transplant.

A few counts support this clonotype. V and J are TRBV7-8 and TRBJ2-3; D remains ambiguous. The germline V gene encodes CDR1 SGHVS and CDR2 FQNEAQ. The CDR3 consists of 18 residues. Trimming took off 5 bases at V and 4 bases at J, with 25 bases between the two ends. The CDR3 DNA sequence: TGTGCCAGCAGCCACGAATATGTCGGAATAAAGGTCGCAGATACGCAGTATTTT. Amino acids: CASSHEYVGIKVADTQYF. The full variable domain, with the rest looked up from reference TRBV7-8 and TRBJ2-3, is GAGVSQSPRYKVAKRGQDVALRCDPISGHVSLFWYQQALGQGPEFLTYFQNEAQLDKSGLPSDRFFAERPEGSVSTLKIQRTQQEDSAVYLCASSHEYVGIKVADTQYFGPGTRLTVL.

This clonotype was observed many times. The rearrangement joins TRBV5-1 to TRBJ2-7; D not resolved. This CDR3 region has 14 residues. Trimming took off 1 base at V and 1 base at J, with 9 bases between the two ends. Germline CDR1 reads SGHRS; CDR2 reads YFSETQ. Here the CDR3 DNA reads TGCGCCAGCAGCTTGTACATGACATCCTACGAGCAGTACTTC. Translated, it gives CASSLYMTSYEQYF.

This clonotype came up a few times. CDR3 coding DNA: TGCAGTGCTCACGGGGGACTAGCGGGATTGTTTTCGGTCGAGCAGTACTTC. This sequence encodes CSAHGGLAGLFSVEQYF. The J gene is TRBJ2-7, the V gene TRBV20-1; 13 nucleotides line up with TRBD2. V shed 5 bases, J shed 6 bases, and the junction held 16 bases outside the gene matches. Germline-derived CDR1 and CDR2 are DFQATT and SNEGSKA (reference sequence). The CDR3 is 17 residues long.

This clonotype has ten or more counts. CDR3 nucleotides: TGCAGTGCTAGAGATTCTCAGGCCGGGAGCTACAATGAGCAGTTCTTC. Protein sequence: CSARDSQAGSYNEQFF. The rearrangement uses TRBV20-1 and TRBJ2-1; D is perhaps TRBD2 (6 bases). CDR3 length: 16 amino acids. Germline CDR1 and CDR2: DFQATT and SNEGSKA (reference sequence). V lost 0 bases to trimming and J lost 3 bases, with 15 bases between them.

The J gene is TRBJ2-7, the V gene TRBV29-1; 9 nucleotides match TRBD2. This CDR3 has 13 residues. Trimming at V came to 4 bases and at J to 4 bases, leaving 5 bases not matched to a gene. Germline V gives CDR1 SQVTM, CDR2 ANQGSEA. For the CDR3, the DNA is TGCAGCGTTGTTAGCGGGAGAACGTACGAGCAGTACTTC. Protein: CSVVSGRTYEQYF.

This clonotype came up a few times. The genes are TRBV7-9 and TRBJ2-7, with D perhaps assigned TRBD1 or TRBD2 (5 bases each). This CDR3 is built from 14 residues. V shed 3 bases and J shed 2 bases, with 11 bases lying between them. Germline V gene data show CDR1 as SEHNR and CDR2 as FQNEAQ (reference sequence). The CDR3 nucleotides read TGTGCCAGCAGCTTTGGGGGAGAGGCCTACGAGCAGTACTTC. This gives the protein CASSFGGEAYEQYF.

This clonotype showed up just a few times. This chain uses TRBV7-3 with TRBJ2-1, with TRBD2 matching over 9 bases. Germline V gene sequence: CDR1 SGHTA, CDR2 FQGTGA. This CDR3 comprises 13 residues. V gave up 6 bases and J gave up 15 bases; unmatched junction bases: 12. DNA of the CDR3: TGTGCCAGCAGATCCCACACCGGGACTAGCTTGTTCTTC. Protein sequence: CASRSHTGTSLFF. Using reference TRBV7-3 and TRBJ2-1 for the parts outside the CDR3, the full variable domain is GAGVSQTPSNKVTEKGKYVELRCDPISGHTALYWYRQSLGQGPEFLIYFQGTGAADDSGLPNDRFFAVRPEGSVSTLKIQRTERGDSAVYLCASRSHTGTSLFFGPGTRLTVL.